The T cell receptor (beta chain) under discussion was sequenced for a study of blood T cell repertoires in COVID-19. Produced via immunoSEQ multiplex PCR; TCRdb's table is partial and in-frame only. The profile shows a few hundred thousand clones, around 89% of them singletons. The CDR3 extends over 13 amino acids. The germline V gene has CDR1 WSHSY and CDR2 SAAADI. The V gene lost 8 bases and the J gene lost 3 bases, with 12 bases spanning the gap. The V call is TRBV10-2, the J call TRBJ2-3; perhaps TRBD1 as D (6 bases). This sequence originates from a woman in her forties or fifties with COVID-19, enrolled during active disease. Input material: peripheral blood. CDR3 sequence reads: CASLDRMTDTQYF. CDR3 DNA sequence: TGCGCCAGCCTTGACAGGATGACAGATACGCAGTATTTT.